Listed here are 4 T cell receptor beta chains from one sample, sequenced in a study of shared clonotypes between healthy human individuals. In the naive CD8 group, cells lacked CD45RO and were positively selected for CCR7, so terminally differentiated effector memory CD45RA+ cells were left out. The method was immunoSEQ multiplex PCR; TCRdb's version includes in-frame clones alone and lacks a portion of them. The table records around 1,900,000 clones, around 93% of them present only once. The sample was naive CD8+ T cells from PBMCs. The receptors stem from a man younger than 30 in good health. Some clones in this sample may be carry-over from other donors' samples.

The rearrangement uses TRBV14 and TRBJ2-1, with D possibly matching TRBD2 (6 bases). CDR1 SGHDN and CDR2 FVKESK come from the germline V gene. The CDR3 runs to 12 residues. V lost 6 bases to trimming and J lost 8 bases, with 11 bases between them. CDR3 bases: TGTGCCAGCAGTTTCGGGAGCCATGAGCAGTTCTTC. It codes for CASSFGSHEQFF.

This chain connects TRBV29-1 to TRBJ1-2, with TRBD1 as a possible D gene (6 bases). The CDR3 extends over 13 amino acids. The germline CDR1 and CDR2 sequences are SQVTM and ANQGSEA. V lost 5 bases and J 4 bases, leaving 14 bases between the germline ends. The CDR3 reads CSVSGTNLYGYTF. DNA for the CDR3: TGCAGCGTTTCCGGGACAAACCTCTATGGCTACACCTTC. Together with reference TRBV29-1 and TRBJ1-2, the CDR3 gives the full variable domain: SAVISQKPSRDICQRGTSLTIQCQVDSQVTMMFWYRQQPGQSLTLIATANQGSEATYESGFVIDKFPISRPNLTFSTLTVSNMSPEDSSIYLCSVSGTNLYGYTFGSGTRLTVV.

The rearrangement links TRBV27 to TRBJ2-1; D perhaps matches TRBD2 (6 bases). Deletions cut 2 bases from V and 0 bases from J, with 11 bases between. The CDR3 sequence is 16 residues long. In germline, CDR1 is MNHEY, CDR2 SMNVEV (reference sequence). Here the CDR3 reads CASSLRGTSSYNEQFF. The CDR3, as DNA: TGTGCCAGCAGTTTAAGAGGGACTTCCTCCTACAATGAGCAGTTCTTC.

The chain employs TRBV30 and TRBJ2-7; D is unresolved. The ends were cut back, 4 bases at V and 0 bases at J, with 10 bases in the middle. The germline V gene encodes CDR1 GTSNPN and CDR2 SVGIG (reference sequence). The CDR3 runs to 13 residues. The CDR3: CAWTPAPSYEQYF. The DNA of the CDR3 is TGTGCCTGGACCCCCGCCCCCTCCTACGAGCAGTACTTC.